These 11 T cell receptor beta chains came from one sample sequenced in a study of blood T cell repertoires in COVID-19. Using immunoSEQ multiplex PCR, the repertoire was profiled, and TCRdb retains in-frame clones only, with some absent. The sample has approximately 76,000 clones, over 75% seen once; the top ten hold 11%. Specimen: peripheral blood. The receptors derive from a man aged 45-65 years with acute or convalescent COVID-19.

This chain connects TRBV6-4 to TRBJ2-7, with 11 bases lining up with TRBD2. The CDR3 is 17 residues long. From germline, CDR1 is MRHNA and CDR2 SNTAGT. The junction had 6 bases not matched to a gene; V was cut back by 0 bases and J by 2 bases. CDR3 loop: CASSDSSGLAATYEQYF. CDR3 nucleotide sequence: TGTGCCAGCAGTGACTCCTCGGGACTAGCGGCCACCTACGAGCAGTACTTC.

V usage is TRBV19 and J usage is TRBJ1-3; D perhaps matches TRBD1 (5 bases). CDR1 and CDR2 from the germline V gene are LNHDA and SQIVND (reference sequence). V gave up 9 bases and J gave up 8 bases, with 29 bases separating them. This CDR3 contains 17 residues. The CDR3, as DNA: TGTGCCAGCCGAGGTCGCGGGGGACCGGACGGATCGGACACCATATATTTT. The encoded protein is CASRGRGGPDGSDTIYF.

As concerns this clone: The sample contains more than one DNA sequence encoding this CDR3. The chain joins TRBV18 to TRBJ1-1; the match to TRBD1 covers 8 bases. The CDR3 runs 15 residues. Germline CDR1 is KGHSH and CDR2 is LQKENI. Trimming removed 1 base from V and 1 base from J; junction bases left unmatched: 2. CDR3 in amino acids: CASSPQTGANTEAFF. As DNA, the CDR3 is TGTGCCAGCTCACCACAGACAGGGGCGAACACTGAAGCTTTCTTT.

The chain employs TRBV5-4 and TRBJ1-4; possibly TRBD1 for D (6 bases). CDR3 size: 14 residues. The V gene's germline CDR1 is SGHNT and CDR2 YYREEE (reference sequence). Trimming stripped 0 bases from V and 5 bases from J, with 8 bases between. Here the CDR3 DNA reads TGTGCCAGCAGCTTGGGTGGGGGCAATGAAAAACTGTTTTTT. This translates into CASSLGGGNEKLFF. Drawing the rest from reference TRBV5-4 and TRBJ1-4, the complete variable domain is ETGVTQSPTHLIKTRGQQVTLRCSSQSGHNTVSWYQQALGQGPQFIFQYYREEENGRGNFPPRFSGLQFPNYSSELNVNALELDDSALYLCASSLGGGNEKLFFGSGTQLSVL.

This clone was counted a few times. This chain connects TRBV7-9 to TRBJ2-7; 10 nucleotides match TRBD1. Losses at the gene ends were 1 base for V and 4 bases for J; bases not matched to a gene: 4. This CDR3 comprises 15 residues. The V gene's germline CDR1 is SEHNR and CDR2 FQNEAQ (reference sequence). The DNA for the CDR3 is TGTGCCAGCAGCTTAGAAGACAGGGGGCTTTACGAGCAGTACTTC. Translation: CASSLEDRGLYEQYF.

The table lists this clone with a count of one. V is TRBV4-1 and J is TRBJ2-3; possible D gene TRBD1, 5 bases. CDR1 is MGHRA, CDR2 YSYEKL, per germline. This CDR3 contains 14 residues. Trimming left V 1 base short and J 5 bases short, with 10 bases between. The CDR3 bases are TGCGCCAGCAGCCAAGGCAGGGATCTAGATACGCAGTATTTT. Protein sequence: CASSQGRDLDTQYF.

The chain combines TRBV6-5 with TRBJ1-1; D is uncertain. V was pared by 8 bases and J by 5 bases, with 21 bases between. This CDR3 is built from 15 residues. Germline V lookup: CDR1 MNHEY, CDR2 SVGAGI. The CDR3 nucleotides are TGTGCCAGCGGCTCCGGAGGCCTGGGCCGGACTGAAGCTTTCTTT. Translation: CASGSGGLGRTEAFF.

The chain recombines TRBV27 with TRBJ1-2, with no clear D. The germline V gene has CDR1 MNHEY and CDR2 SMNVEV (reference sequence). This CDR3 is 15 amino acids long. Trimming removed 4 bases from V and 4 bases from J, with 16 bases in between. The CDR3 region has the DNA TGTGCCAGCAGTTACGTTGGCCCCCTTCCCTATGGCTACACCTTC. This sequence encodes CASSYVGPLPYGYTF.

The chain carries TRBV7-9 and TRBJ1-1, with TRBD1 identical over 12 bases. The V gene's germline CDR1 is SEHNR and CDR2 FQNEAQ (reference sequence). Losses at the gene ends were 0 bases for V and 5 bases for J; bases not matched to a gene: 7. This CDR3 contains 17 residues. The CDR3 sequence: CASSLAPGQGAYTEAFF. Here the CDR3 DNA reads TGTGCCAGCAGCTTAGCCCCGGGACAGGGGGCTTATACTGAAGCTTTCTTT.

V is TRBV11-2 and J is TRBJ2-5; 11 bases are a match to TRBD1. The CDR3 has 17 residues. In germline, CDR1 is SGHAT, CDR2 FQNNGV. With V trimmed by 5 bases and J by 6 bases, 14 bases remained unmatched. CDR3 nucleotide sequence: TGTGCCAGCAGCACCCCCATAGGTGGACAGGGGGCCAAGACCCAGTACTTC. It codes for CASSTPIGGQGAKTQYF.

The chain has TRBV5-6 and TRBJ2-3; D is possibly TRBD2 (5 bases). Germline V gene data show CDR1 as SGHDT and CDR2 as YYEEEE. The CDR3 sequence is 14 residues long. Trimming took off 4 bases at V and 6 bases at J, with 15 bases between the two ends. This CDR3 reads CASSPAAGPDTQYF. The DNA of the CDR3 is TGTGCCAGCAGCCCTGCCGCGGGCCCGGATACGCAGTATTTT.